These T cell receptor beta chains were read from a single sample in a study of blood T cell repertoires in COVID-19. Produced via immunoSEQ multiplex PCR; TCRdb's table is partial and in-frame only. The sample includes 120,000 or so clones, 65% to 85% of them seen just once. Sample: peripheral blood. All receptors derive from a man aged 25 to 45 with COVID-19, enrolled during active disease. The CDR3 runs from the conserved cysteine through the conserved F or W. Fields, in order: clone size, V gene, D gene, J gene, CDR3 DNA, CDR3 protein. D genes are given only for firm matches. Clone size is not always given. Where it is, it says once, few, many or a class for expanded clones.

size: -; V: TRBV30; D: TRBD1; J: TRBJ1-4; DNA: TGTGCCTGGGACGGGACAGGGAATGAAAAACTGTTTTTT; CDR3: CAWDGTGNEKLFF
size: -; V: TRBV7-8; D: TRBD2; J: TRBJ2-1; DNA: TGTGCCAGCAGCTCCTTGCTGGGGACTAGCAGTCCTCCCTACAATGAGCAGTTCTTC; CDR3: CASSSLLGTSSPPYNEQFF
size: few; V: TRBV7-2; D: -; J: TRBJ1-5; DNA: TGTGCCAGCAGCGAGGGAATGAATCAGCCCCAGCATTTT; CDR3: CASSEGMNQPQHF
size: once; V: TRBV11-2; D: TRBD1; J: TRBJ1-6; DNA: TGTGCCAGCAGCTTATTTGGGACAGGGAATTCACCCCTCCACTTT; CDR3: CASSLFGTGNSPLHF
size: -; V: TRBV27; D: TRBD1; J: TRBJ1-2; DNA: TGTGCCAGCAGTTCCCTACAGGGGCGAGATGGCTACACCTTC; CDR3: CASSSLQGRDGYTF
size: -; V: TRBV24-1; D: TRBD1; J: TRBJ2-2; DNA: TGTGCCACCAGTAACCAGGGGGCTGGCGGGGAGCTGTTTTTT; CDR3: CATSNQGAGGELFF
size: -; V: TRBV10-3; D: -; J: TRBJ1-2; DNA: TGTGCCATCAGTGAGAGGGGCCTCTATGGCTACACCTTC; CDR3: CAISERGLYGYTF
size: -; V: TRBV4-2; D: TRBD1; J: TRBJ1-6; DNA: TGTGCCAGCAGCCAGATAGGACAGGGTAACAGGAATTCACCCCTCCACTTT; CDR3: CASSQIGQGNRNSPLHF
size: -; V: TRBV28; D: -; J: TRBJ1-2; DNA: TGTGCCAGCAGTTTCACAACAGGGGGCTACACCTTC; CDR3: CASSFTTGGYTF
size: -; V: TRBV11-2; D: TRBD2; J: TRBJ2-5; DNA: TGTGCCAGCAGCTTAGTTCCGGGAGGGGATCAAGAGACCCAGTACTTC; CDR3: CASSLVPGGDQETQYF
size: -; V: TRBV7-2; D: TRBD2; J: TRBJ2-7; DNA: TGTGCCAGCAGCTTAAACCCCTCGGTAGCGGGCTACGAGCAGTACTTC; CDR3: CASSLNPSVAGYEQYF
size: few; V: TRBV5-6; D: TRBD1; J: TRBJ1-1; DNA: TGTGCCAGCAGCTTGGGGGCGAACAGGGGCTACACTGAAGCTTTCTTT; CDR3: CASSLGANRGYTEAFF
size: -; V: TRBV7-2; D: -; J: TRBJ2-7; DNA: TGTGCCAGCAGCTTAGTTTTCGGACAGAGCTACGAGCAGTACTTC; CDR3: CASSLVFGQSYEQYF
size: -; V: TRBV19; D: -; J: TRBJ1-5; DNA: TGTGCCAGTAGTTTACAGGCAAATCAGCCCCAGCATTTT; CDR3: CASSLQANQPQHF
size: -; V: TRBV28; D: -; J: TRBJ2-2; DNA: TGTGCCAGCAGTTATCCGGGTGCCGGGGAGCTGTTTTTT; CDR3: CASSYPGAGELFF
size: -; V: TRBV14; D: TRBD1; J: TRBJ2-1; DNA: TGTGCCAGCAGCGGCACCGGGACAGGGGGGTACAATGAGCAGTTCTTC; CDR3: CASSGTGTGGYNEQFF
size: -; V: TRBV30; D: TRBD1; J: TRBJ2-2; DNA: TGTGCCTGGAGAGACAGGGGTACCGGGGAGCTGTTTTTT; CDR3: CAWRDRGTGELFF
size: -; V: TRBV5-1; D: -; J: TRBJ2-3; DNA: TGCGCCAGTGGACGAACCGTGGCGGGGACTCGCACAGATACGCAGTATTTT; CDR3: CASGRTVAGTRTDTQYF
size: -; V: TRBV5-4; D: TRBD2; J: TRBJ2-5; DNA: TGTGCCAGCAGCTTGATAGCGGGAGGGATAGAGACCCAGTACTTC; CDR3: CASSLIAGGIETQYF
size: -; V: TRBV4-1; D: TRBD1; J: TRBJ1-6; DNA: TGCGCCAGCAGCCAAGAGGAGGGACAGGGATTACCCCTCCACTTT; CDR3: CASSQEEGQGLPLHF
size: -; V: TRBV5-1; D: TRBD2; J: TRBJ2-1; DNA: TGCGCCAGCAGCTTGGCCAGTAGCGGGAGAGGACTGGGAGGCTCCTACAATGAGCAGTTCTTC; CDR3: CASSLASSGRGLGGSYNEQFF
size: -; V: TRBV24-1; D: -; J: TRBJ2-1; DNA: TGTGCCACCGCCTATGGCTCCTACAATGAGCAGTTCTTC; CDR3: CATAYGSYNEQFF
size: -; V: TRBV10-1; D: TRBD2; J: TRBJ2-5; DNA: TGCGCCAGCAGTGAGTCCCTTCAGGGAGGGGAGACCCAGTACTTC; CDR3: CASSESLQGGETQYF
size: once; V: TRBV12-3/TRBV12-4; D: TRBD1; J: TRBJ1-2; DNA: TGTGCCAGCAGTAGACAGGGAGACTATGGCTACACCTTC; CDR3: CASSRQGDYGYTF
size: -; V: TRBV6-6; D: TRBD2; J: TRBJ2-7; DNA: TGTGCCAGCAGTCACACTAGCGGGAGCTACGAGCAGTACTTC; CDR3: CASSHTSGSYEQYF
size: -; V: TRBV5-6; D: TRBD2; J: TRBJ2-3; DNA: TGTGCCAGCAGCCCCTCTCAGGGTAGAGCGGGATTATCCGCAGATACGCAGTATTTT; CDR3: CASSPSQGRAGLSADTQYF
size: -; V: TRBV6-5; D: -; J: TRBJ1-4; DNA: TGTGCCAGCAGAATGACTGCAACTAATGAAAAACTGTTTTTT; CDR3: CASRMTATNEKLFF
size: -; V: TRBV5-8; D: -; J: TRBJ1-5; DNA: TGTGCCAGCAGCTTTGGCCGAAATCAGCCCCAGCATTTT; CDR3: CASSFGRNQPQHF
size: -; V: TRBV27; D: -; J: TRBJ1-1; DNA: TGTGCCAGCAGAAAACTCTCTAACACTGAAGCTTTCTTT; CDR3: CASRKLSNTEAFF
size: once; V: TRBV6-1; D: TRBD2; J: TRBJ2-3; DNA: TGTGCCAGCAGTGAATCTAGCGGGAGGGCCACAGATACGCAGTATTTT; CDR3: CASSESSGRATDTQYF
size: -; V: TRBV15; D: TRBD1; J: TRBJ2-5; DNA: TGTGCCACCAGCACAACGAGAGGGGGCATGGAGACCCAGTACTTC; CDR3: CATSTTRGGMETQYF
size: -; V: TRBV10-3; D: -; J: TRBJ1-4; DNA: TGTGCCATCAGCGGGACTAATGAAAAACTGTTTTTT; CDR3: CAISGTNEKLFF
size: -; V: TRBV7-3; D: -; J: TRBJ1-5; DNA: TGTGCCAGCGCGGCTGCCAGGGATCAGCCCCAGCATTTT; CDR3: CASAAARDQPQHF
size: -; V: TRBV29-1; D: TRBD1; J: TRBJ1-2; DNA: TGCAGCGTTGAACGTGACAGGGCGGCAGGCTACACCTTC; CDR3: CSVERDRAAGYTF
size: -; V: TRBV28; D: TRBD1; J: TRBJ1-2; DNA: TGTGCCAGCAGTTTGACTCCGGGACAGGGGATCTATGGCTACACCTTC; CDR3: CASSLTPGQGIYGYTF
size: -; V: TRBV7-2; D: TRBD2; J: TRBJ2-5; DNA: TGTGCCAGCAGCTTAAGGGGACTAGCGGTCGCAGAGACCCAGTACTTC; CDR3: CASSLRGLAVAETQYF
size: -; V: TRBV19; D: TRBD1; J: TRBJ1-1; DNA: TGTGCCAGTAGTACCGGACAGGGCCCCCTCTTTAACACTGAAGCTTTCTTT; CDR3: CASSTGQGPLFNTEAFF
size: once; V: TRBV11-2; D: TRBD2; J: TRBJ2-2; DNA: TGTGCCAGCAGCCGAGTTAGCGGGACTACTAGCGGGGAGCTGTTTTTT; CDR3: CASSRVSGTTSGELFF
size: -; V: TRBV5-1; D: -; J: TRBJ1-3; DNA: TGCGCCAGCAGCTTGGGACAAATTGGAAACACCATATATTTT; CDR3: CASSLGQIGNTIYF
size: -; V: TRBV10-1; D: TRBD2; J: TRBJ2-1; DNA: TGCGCCAGCAGTGGGACTAGCGGGAGGGGAATCTACAATGAGCAGTTCTTC; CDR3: CASSGTSGRGIYNEQFF
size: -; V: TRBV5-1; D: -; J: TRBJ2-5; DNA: TGCGCCAGCAGCTTGGTCGGCAGGGCGATGTTGGAGACCCAGTACTTC; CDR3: CASSLVGRAMLETQYF
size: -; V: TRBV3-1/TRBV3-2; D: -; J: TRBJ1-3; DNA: TGTGCCAGCAGGCTAGAACACTCTGGAAACACCATATATTTT; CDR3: CASRLEHSGNTIYF
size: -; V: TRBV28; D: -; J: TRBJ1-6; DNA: TGTGCCAGCAGTTCCGGACAGACCAATTCACCCCTCCACTTT; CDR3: CASSSGQTNSPLHF
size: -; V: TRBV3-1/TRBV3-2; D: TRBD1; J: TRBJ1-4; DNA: TGTGCCAGCAGCCAAGATCACAGGGGAGGTGAAAAACTGTTTTTT; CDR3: CASSQDHRGGEKLFF
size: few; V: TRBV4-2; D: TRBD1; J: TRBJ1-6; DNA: TGTGCCAGCAGCCCAGGGGGCTCAGGCCTCCACTTT; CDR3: CASSPGGSGLHF
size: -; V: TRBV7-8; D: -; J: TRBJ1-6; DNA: TGTGCCAGCAGCTTCCGACAGAGCTCCTATAATTCACCCCTCCACTTT; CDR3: CASSFRQSSYNSPLHF
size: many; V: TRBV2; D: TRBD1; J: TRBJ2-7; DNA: TGTGCCAGCAAGGGGTTGACAGGGGCTAATTACGAGCAGTACTTC; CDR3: CASKGLTGANYEQYF
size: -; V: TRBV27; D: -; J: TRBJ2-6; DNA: TGTGCCAGCAGTCCCTTAATGCGCGGCCGCTCTGGGGCCAACGTCCTGACTTTC; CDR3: CASSPLMRGRSGANVLTF
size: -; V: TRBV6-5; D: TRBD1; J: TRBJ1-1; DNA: TGTGCCAGCAGCCCGGACAGGGCGCGCGCTGAAGCTTTCTTT; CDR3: CASSPDRARAEAFF
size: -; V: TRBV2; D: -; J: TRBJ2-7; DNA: TGTGCCAGCACGCGACACGGTTCCTACGAGCAGTACTTC; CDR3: CASTRHGSYEQYF
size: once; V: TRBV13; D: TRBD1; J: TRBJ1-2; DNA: TGTGCCAGCAGCTCCACCCGGGACAGCAACTATGGCTACACCTTC; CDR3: CASSSTRDSNYGYTF
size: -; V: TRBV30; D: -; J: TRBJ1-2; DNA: TGTGCCTCATCGGGGGGGGACTATGGCTACACCTTC; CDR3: CASSGGDYGYTF
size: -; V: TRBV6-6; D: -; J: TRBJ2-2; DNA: TGTGCCAGCAGTTTGGACTCGGCGAACACCGGGGAGCTGTTTTTT; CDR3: CASSLDSANTGELFF
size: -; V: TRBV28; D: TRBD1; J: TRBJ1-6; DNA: TGTGCCAGCAGTTTAGCAGGGACAGGGGAGGGGTCACCCCTCCACTTT; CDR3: CASSLAGTGEGSPLHF
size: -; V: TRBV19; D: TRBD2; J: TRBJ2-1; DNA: TGTGCCAGTAGTTCCCCCGGACTAGCGGCCTTATACAATGAGCAGTTCTTC; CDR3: CASSSPGLAALYNEQFF
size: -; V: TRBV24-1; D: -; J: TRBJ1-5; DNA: TGTGCCACCAGTGATCTTAATCAGCCCCAGCATTTT; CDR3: CATSDLNQPQHF
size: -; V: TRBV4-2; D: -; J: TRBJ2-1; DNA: TGTGCCAGCAGCCAGCCCGGCCAGGGCAATGAGCAGTTCTTC; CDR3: CASSQPGQGNEQFF
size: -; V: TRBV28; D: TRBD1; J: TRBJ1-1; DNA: TGTGCCAGCAGTTTGACAGGGGTTGGAGCTGAAGCTTTCTTT; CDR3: CASSLTGVGAEAFF
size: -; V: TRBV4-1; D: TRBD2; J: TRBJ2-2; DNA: TGCGCCAGCAGCCAAGATCGGCTAGCGGGTCGCACCGGGGAGCTGTTTTTT; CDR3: CASSQDRLAGRTGELFF
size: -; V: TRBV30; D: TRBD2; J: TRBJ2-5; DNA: TGTGCCTGGAAGCAGGGAGGGGAGACCCAGTACTTC; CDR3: CAWKQGGETQYF